Presented here are 18 T cell receptor beta chains from one specimen sequenced in a study of T cells after yellow fever vaccination. TCRdb fed the 5' RACE reads into MiXCR, producing one record per CDR3 protein. In the table there are some 160,000 distinct CDR3 sequences, about a tenth of which are singletons. The sample here was CD8+ T cells sorted from PBMCs, taken 45 days after the yellow fever booster vaccination. The receptors derive from a man aged 18 to 30 who received the YFV17D yellow fever vaccine.

The table lists this clonotype with a few counts. V is TRBV19 and J is TRBJ1-1; no clear D. Trimming cost V 0 bases and J 11 bases, with 10 bases left between them. Looked up from germline, CDR1 is LNHDA and CDR2 is SQIVND (reference sequence). CDR3 length: 12 amino acids. CDR3 DNA sequence: TGTGCCAGTAGTATAGATAAATTTTTCGCTTTCTTT. It specifies CASSIDKFFAFF.

This clonotype was seen a handful of times. This rearrangement joins TRBV12-3 or TRBV12-4 to TRBJ2-3; D is ambiguous. CDR3 length: 15 residues. V lost 1 base and J lost 6, with 14 bases in between. This chain's CDR3 is CASSLGTRAWDTQYF. In nucleotides, the CDR3 is TGTGCCAGCAGTTTAGGGACCCGGGCCTGGGATACGCAGTATTTT.

In this sample, this clonotype turned up once. V usage is TRBV5-6 and J usage is TRBJ2-7; TRBD1 matches at 7 bases. CDR3 length: 13 amino acids. V shed 2 bases, J shed 3 bases, and the junction held 2 bases outside the gene matches. Per the germline V gene, CDR1 is SGHDT and CDR2 is YYEEEE. CDR3 amino acids: CASSFRGFYEQYF. DNA of the CDR3: TGTGCCAGCAGCTTCAGGGGGTTCTACGAGCAGTACTTC.

This chain links TRBV4-1 with TRBJ2-1; D tentatively fits TRBD1 or TRBD2 (6 bases each). In germline, CDR1 is MGHRA, CDR2 YSYEKL. V was pared by 0 bases and J by 4 bases, with 13 bases between. The CDR3 covers 16 residues. CDR3 amino acids: CASSQELAGTYNEQFF. For the CDR3, the DNA is TGCGCCAGCAGCCAAGAACTGGCGGGGACATACAATGAGCAGTTCTTC.

The chain employs TRBV5-6 and TRBJ1-4; D may be TRBD1 (5 bases). This CDR3 region has 14 residues. Germline-derived CDR1 and CDR2 are SGHDT and YYEEEE. Between the trimmed V and J ends, which lost 0 bases and 4 bases, there was a span of 7 bases. CDR3 sequence (DNA): TGTGCCAGCAGCTTGGACGGACATAATGAAAAACTGTTTTTT. Translating it yields CASSLDGHNEKLFF.

The rearrangement joins TRBV24-1 to TRBJ1-5; TRBD1 matches 10 bases. The CDR3 is 19 amino acids. CDR1 is KGHDR and CDR2 is SFDVKD in the germline V gene. Losses at the gene ends were 4 bases for V and 2 bases for J; bases not matched to a gene: 13. CDR3 DNA sequence: TGTGCCACCAGTGACCCTGGACAGGGGGTAGCGGAGGGCAATCAGCCCCAGCATTTT. It codes for CATSDPGQGVAEGNQPQHF.

This chain links TRBV7-2 with TRBJ2-5; 7 bases map to TRBD2. CDR3 size: 16 residues. The germline V gene encodes CDR1 SGHTA and CDR2 FQGNSA. J lost 7 bases, V lost 2 bases, and 13 bases had no gene match. The CDR3, as DNA: TGTGCCAGCAGCTTATTCGGCGGGAGTCTGTCAGGGACCCAGTACTTC. Its protein product is CASSLFGGSLSGTQYF.

This rearrangement joins TRBV9 to TRBJ2-2; 9 bases are shared with TRBD2. The CDR3 has 16 amino acids. From germline, CDR1 is SGDLS and CDR2 YYNGEE. The V segment lost 5 bases and the J segment 1 base; nucleotides outside the gene matches: 6. The chain's CDR3 is CASRATSGQNTGELFF. For the CDR3, the DNA is TGTGCCAGCAGGGCAACTAGCGGGCAGAACACCGGGGAGCTGTTTTTT.

The chain combines TRBV6-2 or TRBV6-3 with TRBJ2-5; 12 nucleotides align to TRBD2. In germline, CDR1 is MNHEY, CDR2 SVGEGT. This CDR3 is 15 amino acids long. Trimming cost V 5 bases and J 5 bases; bases outside gene matches: 6. The DNA of the CDR3 is TGTGCCAGCAGTAAGACCGGGACTAGCGGGGAGACCCAGTACTTC. Amino acids: CASSKTGTSGETQYF.

V is TRBV6-5 and J is TRBJ2-3; no firm D call. Germline lookup yields CDR1 MNHEY and CDR2 SVGAGI. Trimming cost V 6 bases and J 4 bases, with 17 bases left between them. This CDR3 comprises 15 residues. CDR3 coding DNA: TGTGCCAGCAGCAGTTTGGCCGAGGAAGCAGATACGCAGTATTTT. This sequence encodes CASSSLAEEADTQYF.

The chain uses TRBV10-3 and TRBJ2-5; D assignment may be TRBD1 or TRBD2 (5 bases each). This CDR3 comprises 15 residues. Germline values: CDR1 ENHRY, CDR2 SYGVKD. V lost 5 bases and J 1 base, leaving 14 bases between the germline ends. The CDR3: CAISYGGGFQETQYF. The CDR3 region has the DNA TGTGCCATCAGTTACGGTGGGGGATTCCAAGAGACCCAGTACTTC.

This clonotype was found many times. V gene TRBV4-3 combines with J gene TRBJ2-1, with D tentatively TRBD2 (5 bases). V shed 0 bases and J shed 4 bases, with 13 bases lying between them. Germline loops: CDR1 LGHNA, CDR2 YSLEER. This CDR3 has 16 residues. The CDR3 DNA reads as TGCGCCAGCAGCCAAGATTCCAGCGGAGGTTACAATGAGCAGTTCTTC. The encoded protein is CASSQDSSGGYNEQFF.

Only a few counts were recorded for this clonotype. The V call is TRBV4-1, the J call TRBJ1-1; D not certain. The CDR3 is made up of 14 amino acids. The germline V gene has CDR1 MGHRA and CDR2 YSYEKL. Trimming left V 3 bases short and J 3 bases short, with 11 bases between. The CDR3 region is CASSQKEGDTEAFF. As DNA, the CDR3 is TGCGCCAGCAGCCAGAAGGAAGGAGACACTGAAGCTTTCTTT.

This clonotype showed up many times. V is TRBV4-3 and J is TRBJ1-1, with TRBD1 as a possible D gene (5 bases). The CDR3 contains 15 residues. V was clipped by 0 bases and J by 4 bases, with 12 bases between them. CDR1 and CDR2 from the germline V gene are LGHNA and YSLEER. CDR3 amino acids: CASSQDHRGGTEAFF. The DNA for the CDR3 is TGCGCCAGCAGCCAAGATCATAGGGGAGGCACTGAAGCTTTCTTT.

At least ten counts were recorded for this clonotype. The chain employs TRBV4-1 and TRBJ1-6; 8 bases are shared with TRBD1. CDR3 length: 15 residues. Per germline, CDR1 MGHRA and CDR2 YSYEKL. V lost 1 base and J lost 11; bases outside the gene matches: 7. CDR3 sequence (DNA): TGCGCCAGCAGCCAAGTGGACAGGGCTTCGGCACCCCTCCACTTT. This gives the protein CASSQVDRASAPLHF.

In its sample, this clonotype was seen a few times. CDR3 region: CASSTQRGPGANVLTF. Written as DNA, the CDR3 is TGTGCCAGCAGCACCCAACGGGGCCCTGGGGCCAACGTCCTGACTTTC. The chain employs TRBV7-3 and TRBJ2-6; D possibly matches TRBD1 or TRBD2 (5 bases each). This CDR3 comprises 16 residues. With 5 bases removed from V and 2 bases from J, the gap between germline ends came to 13 bases. Germline-derived CDR1 and CDR2 are SGHTA and FQGTGA.

This clonotype turned up a few times. The genes are TRBV7-9 and TRBJ1-2; D is perhaps TRBD1 (6 bases). There are 15 residues in the CDR3. The germline V and J ends were trimmed by 1 base and 6 bases, with 15 bases remaining between them. The germline V gene encodes CDR1 SEHNR and CDR2 FQNEAQ (reference sequence). The CDR3 region is CASSLGGARGDGYTF. CDR3 sequence (DNA): TGTGCCAGCAGCTTAGGGGGGGCGCGTGGTGATGGCTACACCTTC.

This clonotype was counted a few times. V usage is TRBV5-6 and J usage is TRBJ2-5; no clear D. The ends were cut back, 0 bases at V and 6 bases at J, with 12 bases in the middle. The CDR3 spans 14 residues. In germline, CDR1 is SGHDT, CDR2 YYEEEE. The CDR3 sequence is CASSLDGQLQTQYF. Here the CDR3 DNA reads TGTGCCAGCAGCTTGGACGGCCAGCTACAGACCCAGTACTTC.